A single sample is the source of the 30 T cell receptor beta chains below, sequenced in a study of T cells in Graves' hyperthyroidism and ophthalmopathy. There were TCR beta CDR3 regions amplified from RNA transcripts. A first-round RT-PCR of the TCR CDR3 used the HTBI primer set. TCRdb reanalysed the multiplex PCR reads using MiXCR and keeps one entry per CDR3 protein. There are 460,000 or so distinct CDR3 sequences in the sample; approximately 15% occur only once, and less than 20% lies in the top ten. The sample comprised blood. These receptors all come from a woman aged 18-35 years with Graves' hyperthyroidism.

This clonotype was recorded many times. As DNA, the CDR3 is TGTGCCAGCAGGGACAGGGAGGATGGCTACACCTTC. It specifies CASRDREDGYTF. The rearrangement links TRBV12-3 or TRBV12-4 to TRBJ1-2, with 8 bases matching TRBD1. Trimming took 6 bases from V and 6 from J; bases not matched to a gene: 3. This CDR3 is 12 amino acids long.

Many counts were recorded for this clonotype. The chain uses TRBV2 and TRBJ1-5, with D tentatively TRBD1 (6 bases). V was pared by 3 bases and J by 2 bases, with 8 bases between. Germline V gene lookup returns CDR1 SNHLY and CDR2 FYNNEI. The CDR3 extends over 14 amino acids. DNA of the CDR3: TGTGCCAGCAGTGACAGGGGTGGCAATCAGCCCCAGCATTTT. It specifies CASSDRGGNQPQHF. Full variable domain (outside the CDR3, taken from reference TRBV2 and TRBJ1-5): EPEVTQTPSHQVTQMGQEVILRCVPISNHLYFYWYRQILGQKVEFLVSFYNNEISEKSEIFDDQFSVERPDGSNFTLKIRSTKLEDSAMYFCASSDRGGNQPQHFGDGTRLSIL.

This clonotype was counted at least ten times. The V gene is TRBV5-1, the J gene TRBJ1-4; D unclear. The CDR3 consists of 13 residues. In germline, CDR1 is SGHRS, CDR2 YFSETQ. V shed 5 bases and J shed 4 bases, with 9 bases lying between them. In nucleotides, the CDR3 is TGCGCCAGCAGAATCCAGTTTAATGAAAAACTGTTTTTT. This codes for CASRIQFNEKLFF.

This clonotype was counted only a few times. The V and J genes are TRBV5-5 and TRBJ2-3; the D is unclear. Trimming shortened V by 1 base and J by 3 bases, and 9 bases separated the two germline ends. This CDR3 contains 14 residues. Germline V gives CDR1 SGHKS, CDR2 YYEKEE (reference sequence). CDR3 residues: CASSLLTETDTQYF. In nucleotides, the CDR3 is TGTGCCAGCAGCTTGCTGACGGAGACAGATACGCAGTATTTT.

The table lists this clonotype with many counts. In DNA form, the CDR3 reads TGTGCCATCAGGGGTAGCAATCAGCCCCAGCATTTT. Its protein is CAIRGSNQPQHF. This chain connects TRBV10-3 to TRBJ1-5, with D unclear. The germline gives CDR1 ENHRY, CDR2 SYGVKD. The CDR3 spans 12 residues. V lost 6 bases and J 0 bases, leaving 3 bases between the germline ends.

J is TRBJ2-7 and V is TRBV24-1; the D gene is possibly TRBD1 (6 bases). Germline-derived CDR1 and CDR2 are KGHDR and SFDVKD. Trimming left V 2 bases short and J 6 bases short, with 13 bases between. The CDR3 has 14 residues. The CDR3 nucleotides read TGTGCCACCAGTGATTCCAACTTGGGGGCCGAGCAGTACTTC. Protein: CATSDSNLGAEQYF.

This clonotype was recorded a few times. The chain is built from TRBV6-2 or TRBV6-3 and TRBJ1-4, with unresolved D. V shed 0 bases and J shed 8 bases, with 7 bases lying between them. This CDR3 has 13 amino acids. The V gene's germline CDR1 is MNHEY and CDR2 SVGEGT. Here the CDR3 reads CASSYSIREKLFF. CDR3 nucleotide sequence: TGTGCCAGCAGTTACTCGATAAGGGAAAAACTGTTTTTT.

This clonotype was observed a handful of times. The chain links TRBV10-3 to TRBJ1-2; the D is unclear. The CDR3 is 17 residues long. Per germline, CDR1 ENHRY and CDR2 SYGVKD. V lost 3 bases, J lost 2 bases, and 19 bases lay in between. CDR3 DNA sequence: TGTGCCATCAGTGATGAGAGGCAGAGGGTTCTCAACTATGGCTACACCTTC. Its protein is CAISDERQRVLNYGYTF.

In its sample, this clonotype was seen many times. The V call is TRBV5-1, the J call TRBJ2-7; TRBD2 matches 7 bases. This CDR3 spans 15 amino acids. Germline CDR1 reads SGHRS; CDR2 reads YFSETQ. V was pared by 2 bases and J by 3 bases, with 8 bases of the junction left unmatched. CDR3 nucleotide sequence: TGCGCCAGCAGCTTAATCTCTGCGGGAGACTACGAGCAGTACTTC. Protein sequence: CASSLISAGDYEQYF.

The chain uses TRBV2 and TRBJ1-2; TRBD1 aligns across 8 bases. From germline, CDR1 is SNHLY and CDR2 FYNNEI. The CDR3 length is 13 residues. J gave up 6 bases and V 4 bases, and 4 bases lay outside the gene matches. The DNA for the CDR3 is TGTGCCAGCAGTGGGACAGGGATCAATGGCTACACCTTC. The encoded protein is CASSGTGINGYTF.

Ten or more counts support this clonotype. The rearrangement joins TRBV5-4 to TRBJ1-1; possibly TRBD1 for D (5 bases). Germline assignment: CDR1 SGHNT and CDR2 YYREEE (reference sequence). CDR3 length equals 14 residues. The V gene lost 0 bases and the J gene lost 6 bases, with 12 bases spanning the gap. The CDR3 spells CASSLGGRVPEAFF. The CDR3 nucleotides read TGTGCCAGCAGCTTGGGGGGACGGGTCCCTGAAGCTTTCTTT.

This clonotype was detected many times. The chain couples TRBV20-1 to TRBJ1-5; D remains unclear. CDR3 length: 12 amino acids. V gave up 1 base and J gave up 6 bases, with 7 bases separating them. Looked up from germline, CDR1 is DFQATT and CDR2 is SNEGSKA (reference sequence). The CDR3 DNA is TGCAGTGCTAGAGGGCAGGCTCAGCCCCAGCATTTT. Translating gives CSARGQAQPQHF.

This chain joins TRBV28 and TRBJ2-3; 9 nucleotides line up with TRBD2. CDR3 length: 14 amino acids. Germline values: CDR1 MDHEN, CDR2 SYDVKM. The V gene end was trimmed by 2 bases and the J gene end by 6 bases; junction bases not matched to a gene: 3. The CDR3 loop reads CASSLRAGGDTQYF. CDR3 bases: TGTGCCAGCAGTTTACGGGCGGGGGGGGATACGCAGTATTTT. Drawing the rest from reference TRBV28 and TRBJ2-3, the complete variable domain is DVKVTQSSRYLVKRTGEKVFLECVQDMDHENMFWYRQDPGLGLRLIYFSYDVKMKEKGDIPEGYSVSREKKERFSLILESASTNQTSMYLCASSLRAGGDTQYFGPGTRLTVL.

This clonotype was counted a few times. V gene TRBV6-1 combines with J gene TRBJ1-1, with TRBD1 matching 10 bases. Germline assignment: CDR1 MNHNS and CDR2 SASEGT. Trimming at V came to 7 bases and at J to 4 bases, leaving 6 bases not matched to a gene. The CDR3 runs 14 residues. For the CDR3, the DNA is TGTGCCAGCACCCCAGGACAGGGGGGCACTGAAGCTTTCTTT. This codes for CASTPGQGGTEAFF.

Points on this clonotype: This may arise from a read error, as a much more abundant clone is one base away. The CDR3 protein is CAISESAGPGMNTEAFF. For the CDR3, the DNA is TGTGCCATCAGTGAGTCGGCGGGCCCGGGGATGAACACTGAAGCTTTCTTT. The chain uses TRBV10-3 and TRBJ1-1; D is undetermined. CDR3 size: 17 residues. V was pared by 0 bases and J by 0 bases, with 14 bases between. CDR1 is ENHRY and CDR2 is SYGVKD in the germline V gene.

This clonotype has a count of ten or more. The chain couples TRBV11-2 to TRBJ2-7; D is tentatively TRBD1 or TRBD2 (6 bases each). Trimming took 3 bases from V and 5 from J, leaving 11 bases between them. The germline V gene encodes CDR1 SGHAT and CDR2 FQNNGV. This CDR3 comprises 13 residues. DNA of the CDR3: TGTGCCAGCAGCTTGGAGAGGGGGGACGAGCAGTACGTC. It yields the protein CASSLERGDEQYV.

The chain carries TRBV5-1 and TRBJ2-5; D tentatively reads TRBD1 or TRBD2 (7 bases each). V lost 4 bases, J lost 5 bases, and 18 bases lay in between. Germline CDR1 SGHRS, CDR2 YFSETQ. There are 15 residues in the CDR3. CDR3 region: CASSRGDREGETQYF. In DNA form, the CDR3 reads TGCGCCAGCAGCCGCGGAGACAGGGAGGGTGAGACCCAGTACTTC.

This clonotype has a count of ten or more. The V and J genes are TRBV11-2 and TRBJ2-7, with 7 bases that match TRBD2. The CDR3 sequence is 15 residues long. Unmatched junction bases numbered 11, after V lost 5 bases and J lost 4 bases. Germline loops: CDR1 SGHAT, CDR2 FQNNGV. CDR3 bases: TGTGCCAGCAGCATTAGTCGAGTTAGCGGGTACGAGCAGTACTTC. Amino acids: CASSISRVSGYEQYF.

This clonotype came up a few times. V and J are TRBV10-3 and TRBJ2-1; D is perhaps TRBD1 (6 bases). CDR3 size: 14 residues. Germline V gene sequence: CDR1 ENHRY, CDR2 SYGVKD. V shed 6 bases and J shed 3 bases, with 12 bases lying between them. CDR3 amino acids: CAISTGTLYNEQFF. Written as DNA, the CDR3 is TGTGCCATCAGCACCGGGACACTCTACAATGAGCAGTTCTTC.

The table lists this clonotype with many counts. The V gene is TRBV5-6, the J gene TRBJ2-7; D not resolved. The germline CDR1 and CDR2 sequences are SGHDT and YYEEEE. This CDR3 spans 11 amino acids. V shed 4 bases and J shed 4 bases, with 6 bases lying between them. CDR3 sequence reads: CASSQSYEQYV. In DNA, the CDR3 is TGTGCCAGCAGCCAATCTTACGAGCAGTACGTC.

This clonotype was recorded at least ten times. The gene calls are TRBV12-3 or TRBV12-4 and TRBJ1-4; D remains unclear. Trimming cost V 5 bases and J 0 bases, with 13 bases left between them. The CDR3 totals 16 residues. CDR3 coding DNA: TGTGCCAGCAGTCCATCAATCCACGCAACTAATGAAAAACTGTTTTTT. This gives the protein CASSPSIHATNEKLFF.

This clonotype was seen repeatedly, ten times or more. The chain joins TRBV28 to TRBJ1-3, with a possible D match to TRBD1 (6 bases). The V end lost 6 bases, the J end lost 4 bases, and 13 bases lay between the germline ends. Germline V CDR1 and CDR2: MDHEN, SYDVKM. The CDR3 has 14 amino acids. This CDR3 is CASSPSGTGNTIYF. CDR3 nucleotide sequence: TGTGCCAGCAGCCCGTCAGGGACAGGAAACACCATATATTTT.

This chain links TRBV12-3 or TRBV12-4 with TRBJ1-3; 9 nucleotides align to TRBD1. The V gene end was trimmed by 5 bases and the J gene end by 2 bases; junction bases not matched to a gene: 10. This CDR3 is built from 17 residues. The CDR3 DNA follows: TGTGCCAGCAGTGGGGGACAGGGTCTCTTTCCTGGAAACACCATATATTTT. Residues: CASSGGQGLFPGNTIYF.

The rearrangement uses TRBV3-1 and TRBJ1-1; D perhaps matches TRBD1 (5 bases). Germline CDR1 reads LGHDT; CDR2 reads YNNKEL (reference sequence). V was trimmed by 4 bases and J by 3 bases, leaving 15 bases between them. This CDR3 spans 15 amino acids. As DNA, the CDR3 is TGTGCCAGCAGCCTCGATCCGGGACGCTACACTGAAGCTTTCTTT. This translates into CASSLDPGRYTEAFF.

This clonotype was picked up many times. The chain combines TRBV20-1 with TRBJ2-5, with D unclear. Trimming shortened V by 4 bases and J by 7 bases, and 16 bases separated the two germline ends. CDR1 and CDR2 (germline): DFQATT, SNEGSKA (reference sequence). The length of the CDR3 is 13 residues. The CDR3 DNA reads TGCAGTGCTATTTCTAAGGGCGATGGGACCCAGTACTTC. Its protein product is CSAISKGDGTQYF.

This clonotype has a count of ten or more. This rearrangement joins TRBV5-1 to TRBJ2-3; 13 bases match TRBD2. The CDR3 loop spans 17 amino acids. Looked up from germline, CDR1 is SGHRS and CDR2 is YFSETQ. With V trimmed by 7 bases and J by 4 bases, 12 bases remained unmatched. CDR3 nucleotide sequence: TGCGCCAGCTGCGGGACTAGCGGGATGGGTCCGGCAGATACGCAGTATTTT. It specifies CASCGTSGMGPADTQYF.

At least ten counts were recorded for this clonotype. This chain joins TRBV11-1 and TRBJ2-1; a weak D match, TRBD1 (6 bases). Germline V CDR1 and CDR2: SGHAT, FQDESV (reference sequence). The CDR3 has 12 residues. Trimming stripped 2 bases from V and 11 bases from J, with 10 bases between. This CDR3 reads CASSLPGAKQFF. The DNA for the CDR3 is TGTGCCAGCAGCTTACCAGGGGCGAAGCAGTTCTTC.

In this sample, this clonotype turned up a few times. This chain links TRBV30 with TRBJ2-3, with D unclear. The length of the CDR3 is 11 residues. With 3 bases removed from V and 5 bases from J, the gap between germline ends came to 6 bases. Germline CDR1 and CDR2: GTSNPN and SVGIG (reference sequence). The CDR3 loop is CAWSEVDTQYF. The CDR3 nucleotides read TGTGCCTGGAGCGAGGTAGATACGCAGTATTTT.

This clonotype was picked up a small number of times. The chain combines TRBV20-1 with TRBJ1-2, with D maybe TRBD1 (5 bases). Germline V gene data show CDR1 as DFQATT and CDR2 as SNEGSKA (reference sequence). This CDR3 is 14 amino acids long. V was cut by 3 bases and J by 0 bases, with 11 bases left in between. DNA of the CDR3: TGCAGTGCTAGCAGACAGTCGGCTAACTATGGCTACACCTTC. This sequence encodes CSASRQSANYGYTF.

The table lists this clonotype with a few counts. The J gene is TRBJ1-5, the V gene TRBV6-1; 7 nucleotides line up with TRBD1. Germline trimming cut 2 bases from V and 3 bases from J; bases unmatched to any gene: 7. CDR3 length equals 16 residues. The V gene's germline CDR1 is MNHNS and CDR2 SASEGT. CDR3 DNA sequence: TGTGCCAGCAGTGAACGCGGACAGGCGTTCAATCAGCCCCAGCATTTT. Translating gives CASSERGQAFNQPQHF.